The clone carrying this T cell receptor (beta chain) occurred a few times. Its antigen is unidentified. The sample originates from a study of identical twins. Per germline, CDR1 WSHSY and CDR2 SAAADI. This CDR3 has 15 residues. With 0 bases removed from V and 2 bases from J, the gap between germline ends came to 11 bases. Study conclusions and caveats: Conclusions relied on cross-sectional statistical analysis, not following the same donors.

Unique molecular identifiers were present on the cDNA, which also gained a universal primer site by template switching. Each CDR3 protein gets one entry after TCRdb re-called the 5' RACE reads with MiXCR. There are roughly 570,000 distinct CDR3 sequences in the sample; just under 10% occur only once, and roughly 3.2% lies in the top ten. These data were also reused for a study on yellow fever vaccine responses in identical twins. That paper states: In identical twins, vaccine T cell responses appeared partly shared and partly individual.

Sequencing was performed on PBMCs. The J gene is TRBJ2-7, the V gene TRBV10-2; D perhaps matches TRBD1 (6 bases). This TCR was sampled from a woman younger than 35 in good health. CDR3 DNA: TGCGCCAGCAGTGAGTCTAGGGGGTTAACCTACGAGCAGTACTTC. It encodes CASSESRGLTYEQYF.